Shown below are 28 T cell receptor beta chains from a single sample sequenced in a study of blood T cells in healthy people across ages. Together with a sample-barcoded 5' primer, a J-beta primer mix was included in a second PCR lasting about 6 to 11 cycles. TCRdb passed the 5' RACE reads through MiXCR, listing each CDR3 protein once. This sample carries around 940,000 distinct CDR3 sequences, roughly half of them seen once, and the ten largest clones take over 20%. Sequenced: blood. Every receptor here comes from a woman aged 55-69 years in good health.

The chain employs TRBV7-2 and TRBJ1-5; D is possibly TRBD1 (5 bases). CDR1 and CDR2 (germline): SGHTA, FQGNSA. Trimming removed 4 bases from V and 1 base from J, with 11 bases in between. The CDR3 totals 15 residues. In nucleotides, the CDR3 is TGTGCCAGCAGCTCCAGGAGGGACAGCAATCAGCCCCAGCATTTT. Amino acids: CASSSRRDSNQPQHF. Combining the CDR3 with reference TRBV7-2 and TRBJ1-5 gives the whole variable domain GAGVSQSPSNKVTEKGKDVELRCDPISGHTALYWYRQSLGQGLEFLIYFQGNSAPDKSGLPSDRFSAERTGGSVSTLTIQRTQQEDSAVYLCASSSRRDSNQPQHFGDGTRLSIL.

A single count supports this clonotype. This rearrangement joins TRBV12-3 or TRBV12-4 to TRBJ2-7, with 7 positions matching TRBD1. After removal of 5 bases from V and 5 bases from J, the junction contained 9 bases not matched to a gene. The CDR3 extends over 14 amino acids. This chain's CDR3 is CASSRDRDSNEQYF. CDR3 bases: TGTGCCAGCAGTCGCGACAGGGATTCGAACGAGCAGTACTTC.

The chain couples TRBV18 to TRBJ2-5, with a tentative D call TRBD2 (5 bases). V was clipped by 0 bases and J by 5 bases, with 10 bases between them. CDR3 length equals 14 residues. Germline-derived CDR1 and CDR2 are KGHSH and LQKENI. As DNA, the CDR3 is TGTGCCAGCTCACCACCGACCGGCGGGGAGACCCAGTACTTC. This codes for CASSPPTGGETQYF. Combining the CDR3 with reference TRBV18 and TRBJ2-5 gives the whole variable domain NAGVMQNPRHLVRRRGQEARLRCSPMKGHSHVYWYRQLPEEGLKFMVYLQKENIIDESGMPKERFSAEFPKEGPSILRIQQVVRGDSAAYFCASSPPTGGETQYFGPGTRLLVL.

The gene calls are TRBV4-2 and TRBJ2-1, with 9 bases aligning to TRBD1. Germline CDR1 LGHNA, CDR2 YNFKEQ. The V segment lost 6 bases and the J segment 4 bases; nucleotides outside the gene matches: 10. The CDR3 runs to 16 residues. DNA of the CDR3: TGTGCCAGCAGACCCACAGGGGGCGCTGGGTACAATGAGCAGTTCTTC. Protein product: CASRPTGGAGYNEQFF.

J is TRBJ1-5 and V is TRBV27; D possibly corresponds to TRBD1 (5 bases). The CDR3 contains 16 residues. CDR1 is MNHEY and CDR2 is SMNVEV in the germline V gene (reference sequence). Between the trimmed V and J ends, which lost 5 bases and 4 bases, there was a span of 18 bases. CDR3 DNA: TGTGCCAGCAGTCTCGGACGGGGAAGGGGAAATCAGCCCCAGCATTTT. Amino acids: CASSLGRGRGNQPQHF.

To note about this clonotype: One end of the junction is discordant with germline, which a read error may explain. This chain uses TRBV9 with TRBJ2-7; D unresolved. From germline, CDR1 is SGDLS and CDR2 YYNGEE. CDR3 length: 15 amino acids. CDR3 nucleotide sequence: TGTGCCAGCAGCGTAGCACGGCGCGCCTTCTACGAGCAGCACTTC. Its protein is CASSVARRAFYEQHF.

Many counts were recorded for this clonotype. V and J are TRBV28 and TRBJ1-5, with 9 bases identical to TRBD1. The V gene's germline CDR1 is MDHEN and CDR2 SYDVKM. The V segment lost 7 bases and the J segment 4 bases; nucleotides outside the gene matches: 17. This CDR3 is 18 amino acids long. The CDR3 is CASTLSQGQGLPNQPQHF. The CDR3 bases are TGTGCCAGCACCCTTTCCCAGGGACAGGGTCTTCCTAATCAGCCCCAGCATTTT. Full variable domain (outside the CDR3, taken from reference TRBV28 and TRBJ1-5): DVKVTQSSRYLVKRTGEKVFLECVQDMDHENMFWYRQDPGLGLRLIYFSYDVKMKEKGDIPEGYSVSREKKERFSLILESASTNQTSMYLCASTLSQGQGLPNQPQHFGDGTRLSIL.

The rearrangement uses TRBV7-9 and TRBJ2-3, with TRBD1 identical over 12 bases. With V trimmed by 1 base and J by 7 bases, 6 bases remained unmatched. The CDR3 contains 16 residues. The germline V gene encodes CDR1 SEHNR and CDR2 FQNEAQ (reference sequence). The CDR3 DNA reads as TGTGCCAGCAGCTTAGAAGGGACAGGGGGCAGGAATACGCAGTATTTT. Translating it yields CASSLEGTGGRNTQYF. The full variable domain, in which reference TRBV7-9 and TRBJ2-3 provide the parts outside the CDR3, is DTGVSQNPRHKITKRGQNVTFRCDPISEHNRLYWYRQTLGQGPEFLTYFQNEAQLEKSRLLSDRFSAERPKGSFSTLEIQRTEQGDSAMYLCASSLEGTGGRNTQYFGPGTRLTVL.

This clonotype was observed a handful of times. V usage is TRBV4-2 and J usage is TRBJ2-5; either TRBD1 or TRBD2 may supply D (5 bases each). This CDR3 has 15 amino acids. V lost 0 bases to trimming and J lost 4 bases, with 12 bases between them. The germline V gene encodes CDR1 LGHNA and CDR2 YNFKEQ. In DNA, the CDR3 is TGTGCCAGCAGCCAAGATCCCGCGAGGGGAGAGACCCAGTACTTC. This codes for CASSQDPARGETQYF.

V usage is TRBV4-2 and J usage is TRBJ1-3; D gene uncertain. The CDR3 contains 16 residues. CDR1 and CDR2 from the germline V gene are LGHNA and YNFKEQ. V was cut by 1 base and J by 0 bases, with 10 bases left in between. CDR3 sequence (DNA): TGTGCCAGCAGCCAAGTTGTCGGGAGCTCTGGAAACACCATATATTTT. Encoded protein: CASSQVVGSSGNTIYF.

This clonotype was seen many times. This chain links TRBV29-1 with TRBJ2-3, with D maybe TRBD2 (6 bases). Germline-derived CDR1 and CDR2 are SQVTM and ANQGSEA. Trimming took off 4 bases at V and 1 base at J, with 15 bases between the two ends. This CDR3 is 15 amino acids long. DNA of the CDR3: TGCAGCGTTGGAGTTCTAGCGACTGGCACAGATACGCAGTATTTT. Protein sequence: CSVGVLATGTDTQYF.

This chain joins TRBV12-3 or TRBV12-4 and TRBJ2-7; 9 bases are shared with TRBD2. V dropped 6 bases and J dropped 4; count of bases not matched to a gene: 10. The CDR3 has 15 residues. The CDR3 sequence is CASSPGTSFSYEQYF. CDR3 bases: TGTGCCAGCAGCCCAGGGACTAGCTTTTCTTACGAGCAGTACTTC.

This clonotype was counted a few times. The V and J genes are TRBV12-3 or TRBV12-4 and TRBJ2-6; possible D gene TRBD2, 6 bases. Trimming took off 5 bases at V and 0 bases at J, with 8 bases between the two ends. The CDR3 is 15 residues long. CDR3 amino acids: CASSAGSSGANVLTF. DNA of the CDR3: TGTGCCAGCAGTGCCGGGAGCTCTGGGGCCAACGTCCTGACTTTC.

This clonotype was recorded a few times. The rearrangement joins TRBV6-6 to TRBJ2-7, with D possibly being TRBD1 (5 bases). Germline V lookup: CDR1 MNHNY, CDR2 SVGAGI (reference sequence). This CDR3 contains 14 residues. The ends were cut back, 4 bases at V and 2 bases at J, with 12 bases in the middle. Written as DNA, the CDR3 is TGTGCCAGCAGTTCGGGTCGGACAACCTACGAGCAGTACTTC. Protein product: CASSSGRTTYEQYF.

This clonotype was seen a handful of times. The J gene is TRBJ2-3, the V gene TRBV10-3; no firm D call. In germline, CDR1 is ENHRY, CDR2 SYGVKD. V was trimmed by 4 bases and J by 3 bases, leaving 2 bases between them. The CDR3 runs to 11 residues. This CDR3 reads CAISATDTQYF. Here the CDR3 DNA reads TGTGCCATCAGTGCGACAGATACGCAGTATTTT.

The chain links TRBV7-2 to TRBJ2-5; D perhaps matches TRBD2 (5 bases). Germline assignment: CDR1 SGHTA and CDR2 FQGNSA. Trimming took off 4 bases at V and 5 bases at J, with 11 bases between the two ends. The CDR3 spans 13 residues. CDR3 region: CASSWSGRETQYF. The CDR3 DNA follows: TGTGCCAGCAGCTGGAGCGGAAGGGAGACCCAGTACTTC.

Notes on this clonotype: An end of the junction does not agree with germline; a read error may underlie this. The V gene is TRBV27, the J gene TRBJ2-3, with 8 bases matching TRBD2. CDR3 length equals 16 residues. Germline V gene data show CDR1 as MNHEY and CDR2 as SMNVEV (reference sequence). This CDR3 reads CAGSLRAGAGTDTQYF. CDR3 sequence (DNA): TGTGCCGGCAGTTTGCGAGCGGGAGCGGGCACAGATACGCAGTATTTT.

This clonotype was recorded once. The chain recombines TRBV15 with TRBJ2-3; D might be TRBD1 (5 bases). Germline assignment: CDR1 LNHNV and CDR2 YYDKDF (reference sequence). The V end lost 1 base, the J end lost 11 bases, and 16 bases lay between the germline ends. This CDR3 region has 14 residues. CDR3 DNA: TGTGCCACCAGCAGAGGGGCAGGGTTGGAAAAGCAGTATTTT. Its protein is CATSRGAGLEKQYF.

This clonotype occurred many times. This rearrangement joins TRBV20-1 to TRBJ2-5, with D maybe TRBD1 (6 bases). Germline-derived CDR1 and CDR2 are DFQATT and SNEGSKA (reference sequence). Trimming took 2 bases from V and 3 from J, leaving 13 bases between them. CDR3 length equals 14 residues. CDR3: CSARINAGEETQYF. CDR3 nucleotide sequence: TGCAGTGCTAGAATTAACGCAGGGGAAGAGACCCAGTACTTC.

The chain combines TRBV12-3 or TRBV12-4 with TRBJ2-7; D may correspond to TRBD1 or TRBD2 (5 bases each). This CDR3 comprises 13 residues. V shed 6 bases and J shed 6 bases, with 15 bases lying between them. The CDR3 DNA sequence: TGTGCCAGCAGGAAAACTGGGACGGGCGAGCAGTACTTC. Its protein product is CASRKTGTGEQYF.

This clonotype was seen more than once but under ten times. The chain recombines TRBV30 with TRBJ2-1; 10 bases fit TRBD2. Germline lookup yields CDR1 GTSNPN and CDR2 SVGIG (reference sequence). This CDR3 is 16 amino acids long. V was pared by 2 bases and J by 6 bases, with 10 bases of the junction left unmatched. The CDR3 sequence is CAWSPPPSGRVNEQFF. The CDR3 region has the DNA TGTGCCTGGAGTCCACCGCCCAGCGGGAGGGTCAATGAGCAGTTCTTC.

This chain links TRBV6-5 with TRBJ2-1; 7 positions agree with TRBD2. Germline-derived CDR1 and CDR2 are MNHEY and SVGAGI. The CDR3 runs 16 residues. V was clipped by 5 bases and J by 4 bases; unmatched bases: 11. CDR3 loop: CASSPFLLAGYNEQFF. As DNA, the CDR3 is TGTGCCAGCAGTCCGTTTCTATTAGCGGGTTACAATGAGCAGTTCTTC.

This clonotype showed up just a few times. The CDR3 loop is CASSPRSDEETQYF. DNA of the CDR3: TGTGCCAGCTCACCACGATCAGACGAAGAGACCCAGTACTTC. The chain recombines TRBV18 with TRBJ2-5; D remains unclear. Germline assignment: CDR1 KGHSH and CDR2 LQKENI. Trimming removed 1 base at V and 3 bases at J, with 9 bases between. The CDR3 consists of 14 residues.

The genes are TRBV12-3 or TRBV12-4 and TRBJ1-1; tentatively, D is TRBD1 (6 bases). This CDR3 contains 12 residues. V lost 6 bases, J lost 7 bases, and 12 bases lay in between. CDR3 nucleotide sequence: TGTGCCAGCAGGTCAGCCAGGGGTGAAGCTTTCTTT. Translating gives CASRSARGEAFF.

The chain employs TRBV2 and TRBJ1-2; the D is unclear. V dropped 3 bases and J dropped 1 base, with 9 bases sitting between them. CDR3 length equals 14 residues. Germline V gene sequence: CDR1 SNHLY, CDR2 FYNNEI. The CDR3 loop reads CASSDSEINYGYTF. CDR3 sequence (DNA): TGTGCCAGCAGTGACTCGGAGATTAACTATGGCTACACCTTC. The entire variable domain, with the rest obtained from reference TRBV2 and TRBJ1-2, is as follows: EPEVTQTPSHQVTQMGQEVILRCVPISNHLYFYWYRQILGQKVEFLVSFYNNEISEKSEIFDDQFSVERPDGSNFTLKIRSTKLEDSAMYFCASSDSEINYGYTFGSGTRLTVV.

The chain couples TRBV28 to TRBJ1-1; 9 bases fit TRBD1. This CDR3 spans 15 amino acids. Trimming at V came to 7 bases and at J to 2 bases, leaving 8 bases not matched to a gene. Looked up from germline, CDR1 is MDHEN and CDR2 is SYDVKM. The CDR3 nucleotides read TGTGCCAGCATACGGACAGGGGCGATTAACACTGAAGCTTTCTTT. It specifies CASIRTGAINTEAFF.

The chain carries TRBV12-3 or TRBV12-4 and TRBJ2-3; unclear D gene. Trimming stripped 4 bases from V and 0 bases from J, with 8 bases between. The CDR3 contains 14 residues. CDR3 loop: CASSYSASTDTQYF. CDR3 nucleotides: TGTGCCAGCAGTTACAGCGCCAGCACAGATACGCAGTATTTT.

This clonotype has just a few counts. The CDR3 reads CASSPTWGESTDTQYF. Written as DNA, the CDR3 is TGTGCCAGCTCACCTACCTGGGGGGAGTCTACAGATACGCAGTATTTT. The genes are TRBV18 and TRBJ2-3; a possible D gene is TRBD2 (6 bases). Trimming left V 3 bases short and J 3 bases short, with 16 bases between. The CDR3 is 16 amino acids. Germline CDR1 and CDR2: KGHSH and LQKENI.